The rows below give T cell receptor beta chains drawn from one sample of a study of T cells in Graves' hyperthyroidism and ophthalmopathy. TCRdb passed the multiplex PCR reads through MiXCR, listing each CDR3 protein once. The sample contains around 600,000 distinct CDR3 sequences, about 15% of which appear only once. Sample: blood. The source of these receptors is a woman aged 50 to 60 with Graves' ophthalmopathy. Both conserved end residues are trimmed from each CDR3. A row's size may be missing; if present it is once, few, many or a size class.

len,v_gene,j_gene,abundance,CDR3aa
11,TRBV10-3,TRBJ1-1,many,AISVAGNTEAF
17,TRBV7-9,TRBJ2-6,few,ASRPPGNTRVSGANVLT
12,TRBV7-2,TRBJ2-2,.,ASSPTSRSGELF
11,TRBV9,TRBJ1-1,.,ASSVEAGTEAF
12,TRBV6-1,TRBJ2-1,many,ASGRLGSDNEQF
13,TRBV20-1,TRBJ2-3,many,SAAGLAGVSDTQY
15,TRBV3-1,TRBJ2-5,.,ASSPRGAGAGQETQY
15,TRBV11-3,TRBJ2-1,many,ASSSGRLAGVYNEQF
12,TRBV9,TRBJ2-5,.,ASSPRRTSETQY
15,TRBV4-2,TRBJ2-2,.,ASSQGDRGPATGELF
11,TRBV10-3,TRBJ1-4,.,ASSGTGAEKLF
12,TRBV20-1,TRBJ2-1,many,SAVRTSGSNEQF
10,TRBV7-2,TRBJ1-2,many,ASSLAEKGYT
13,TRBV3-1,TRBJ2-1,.,ASSHLAGSRRWQF
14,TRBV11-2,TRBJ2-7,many,ASSSRLAGTSYEQY
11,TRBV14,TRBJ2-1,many,ASSKSGGNEQF
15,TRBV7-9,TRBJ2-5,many,ASSLGSLAGTQETQY
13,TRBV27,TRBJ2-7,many,ASSAWTSGRGEQY
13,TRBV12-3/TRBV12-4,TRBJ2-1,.,ASSFRTSRNNEQF
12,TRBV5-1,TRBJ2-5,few,ASSLSGDEETQY
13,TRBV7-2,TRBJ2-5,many,ASSQYTGAQETQY
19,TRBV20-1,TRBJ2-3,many,SARPYRTSGQLTLGTDTQY
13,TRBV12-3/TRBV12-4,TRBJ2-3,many,ASTAGLAGPDTQY
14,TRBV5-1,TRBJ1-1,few,ASSLLGTGDGTVAF
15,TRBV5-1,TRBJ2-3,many,ASSLPPPDPSTDTQY
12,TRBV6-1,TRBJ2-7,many,ASSEGVRGYEQY